This TCR beta chain came from a study of cytomegalovirus exposure and HLA in healthy donors. The overall study: Among 350 to 500 genotyped donors, about 85% fell in the Caucasian-associated ancestry cluster. Study outcomes and limitations: There were some 150 TCR beta chains listed as cytomegalovirus-associated. While the bulk of TCR sequences proved rare, some public TCRs turned up in many donors. Cytomegalovirus status, reportedly, was diagnosed with high specificity and sensitivity by the classifier.

The V gene's germline CDR1 is MNHEY and CDR2 SMNVEV (reference sequence). The germline V and J ends were trimmed by 5 bases and 0 bases, with 18 bases remaining between them. This CDR3 comprises 17 residues. The PCR was carried out with 60 Vbeta primers and 13 Jbeta primers. The protocol was immunoSEQ multiplex PCR, while the TCRdb copy is restricted to in-frame clones and leaves out a portion. The sample lists a few hundred thousand clones; approximately 79% were seen once. Turning to this clone: Its antigen remains unidentified.

The sequencing input was PBMCs. The sequence derives from a man younger than 35 in good health and CMV-seronegative. This chain uses TRBV27 with TRBJ2-3; the D gene is possibly TRBD2 (6 bases). CDR3 sequence (DNA): TGTGCCAGCAGTCCCGGGACTCCGGCGACGAGCACAGATACGCAGTATTTT. Its protein is CASSPGTPATSTDTQYF.